Below, one TCR beta chain is given with its context. Its antigen is as yet unknown. The data stem from a study of OX40 agonist ivuxolimab in advanced cancers. Study information: Earlier treatment with anti-PD-1, anti-PD-L1 or anti-CTLA-4 was permitted, and roughly 40% had received some.

Repertoires were generated with immunoSEQ multiplex PCR, while TCRdb's copy carries only in-frame clones and drops some. The table records about 20,000 clones, approximately 72% of them present only once. Points from the study as a whole: Some patients without response likewise showed low normalized clonal expansion. Antigen specificity was not determined for the expanded peripheral T cells.

The investigators sampled blood at baseline, at cycle 4 day 1, and at cycle 7 day 1. The CDR3 is 14 amino acids. The J segment lost 2 bases and the V segment lost 5 bases, leaving 4 bases of the junction unmatched. From germline, CDR1 is PRHDT and CDR2 FYEKMQ (reference sequence). V usage is TRBV13 and J usage is TRBJ2-5, with 8 bases lining up with TRBD2. This receptor was taken from an adult with an advanced solid tumor such as melanoma, head and neck, liver or kidney cancer. Specimen: CD4+ or CD8+ T cells sorted from blood, collected in a trial of the OX40 agonist ivuxolimab. The CDR3 nucleotides are TGTGCCAGCAGCCCTGGGACTAGACAAGAGACCCAGTACTTC. This sequence encodes CASSPGTRQETQYF.